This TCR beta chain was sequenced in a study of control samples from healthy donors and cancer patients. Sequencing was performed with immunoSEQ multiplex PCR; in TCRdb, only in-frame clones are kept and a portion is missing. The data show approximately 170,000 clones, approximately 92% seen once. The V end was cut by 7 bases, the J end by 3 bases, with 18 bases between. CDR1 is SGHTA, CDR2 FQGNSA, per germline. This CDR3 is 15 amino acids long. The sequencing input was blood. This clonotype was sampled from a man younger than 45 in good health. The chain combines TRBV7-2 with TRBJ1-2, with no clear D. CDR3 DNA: TGTGCCAGCACCCTTGTTCCAAACAGAGACTATGGCTACACCTTC. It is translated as CASTLVPNRDYGYTF.